This T cell receptor (beta chain) was documented in a study of shared clonotypes between healthy human individuals. Study-level results: A handful of donors shared roughly 5% of their naive CD4 clonotypes.

CDR1 and CDR2 from the germline V gene are MNHNS and SASEGT. The length of the CDR3 is 15 residues. V dropped 2 bases and J dropped 7 bases, with 14 bases sitting between them. A word on this clone: Its antigen remains unidentified.

TCRdb's table, derived via immunoSEQ multiplex PCR, lists solely in-frame clones and lacks some. This sample yields over a million clones, of which 96% are seen a single time; approximately 1.1% belongs to the top ten. The sequence derives from a young man in good health. The V and J genes are TRBV6-1 and TRBJ2-2; the D gene could be TRBD1 or TRBD2 (5 bases each). The sample was naive CD4+ T cells sorted from blood. Subset meaning: CD45RA+ positively selected. This CDR3 reads CASSEWDRGGGELFF. In DNA, the CDR3 is TGTGCCAGCAGTGAATGGGACCGAGGAGGCGGGGAGCTGTTTTTT.